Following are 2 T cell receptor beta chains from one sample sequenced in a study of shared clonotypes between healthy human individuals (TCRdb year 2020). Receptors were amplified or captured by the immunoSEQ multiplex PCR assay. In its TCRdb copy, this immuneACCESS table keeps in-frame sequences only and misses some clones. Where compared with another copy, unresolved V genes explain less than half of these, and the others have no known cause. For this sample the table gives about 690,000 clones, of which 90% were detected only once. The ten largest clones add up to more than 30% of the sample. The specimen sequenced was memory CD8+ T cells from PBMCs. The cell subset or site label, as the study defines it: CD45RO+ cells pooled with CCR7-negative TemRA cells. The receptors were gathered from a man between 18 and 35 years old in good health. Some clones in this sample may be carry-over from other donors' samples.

CDR3 protein: CASSYPDRGNEQYF. In DNA form, the CDR3 reads TGTGCCAGCTCCTACCCGGACAGGGGCAACGAGCAGTACTTC. The chain joins TRBV28 to TRBJ2-7; 9 bases are shared with TRBD1. CDR3 length: 14 residues. Germline lookup yields CDR1 MDHEN and CDR2 SYDVKM. V shed 8 bases, J shed 5 bases, and the junction held 10 bases outside the gene matches.

The CDR3 DNA follows: TGTGCCAGCAGCTTTTTTGGGACACCTTTAAGCGAGCAGTACTTC. It is translated as CASSFFGTPLSEQYF. The chain recombines TRBV7-9 with TRBJ2-7, with a tentative D call TRBD1 (6 bases). CDR1 is SEHNR, CDR2 FQNEAQ, per germline (reference sequence). V lost 3 bases to trimming and J lost 6 bases, with 18 bases between them. CDR3 length: 15 residues. Combining the CDR3 with reference TRBV7-9 and TRBJ2-7 gives the whole variable domain DTGVSQNPRHKITKRGQNVTFRCDPISEHNRLYWYRQTLGQGPEFLTYFQNEAQLEKSRLLSDRFSAERPKGSFSTLEIQRTEQGDSAMYLCASSFFGTPLSEQYFGPGTRLTVT.